This TCR beta chain originates from a study of blood T cell repertoires in COVID-19. The V end was cut by 3 bases, the J end by 6 bases, with 10 bases between. Germline V CDR1 and CDR2: LGHDT, YNNKEL (reference sequence). The CDR3 has 13 amino acids. Clones were sequenced by immunoSEQ multiplex PCR, and TCRdb holds only the in-frame ones, with some missing. In the table there are about 74,000 clones, about nine tenths of which are singletons. The chain recombines TRBV3-1 (or the pseudogene TRBV3-2) with TRBJ2-3; D might be TRBD1 (6 bases). This clonotype was sampled from a man between 50 and 59 years old with acute or convalescent COVID-19. Sequences were obtained from peripheral blood. DNA for the CDR3: TGTGCCAGCAGCCAGGCAGGGGTTGATACGCAGTATTTT. Translating gives CASSQAGVDTQYF.